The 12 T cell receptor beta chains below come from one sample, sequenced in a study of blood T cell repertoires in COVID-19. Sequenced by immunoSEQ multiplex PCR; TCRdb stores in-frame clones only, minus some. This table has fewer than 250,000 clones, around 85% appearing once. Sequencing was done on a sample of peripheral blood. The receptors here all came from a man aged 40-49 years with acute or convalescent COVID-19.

CDR3 protein: CASSYLDRGEVGYTF. The CDR3 DNA sequence: TGTGCCAGCAGTTACCTTGACAGGGGTGAGGTTGGCTACACCTTC. This chain uses TRBV6-5 with TRBJ1-2; 8 bases line up with TRBD1. Trimming at V came to 2 bases and at J to 7 bases, leaving 9 bases not matched to a gene. The CDR3 extends over 15 amino acids. Germline values: CDR1 MNHEY, CDR2 SVGAGI.

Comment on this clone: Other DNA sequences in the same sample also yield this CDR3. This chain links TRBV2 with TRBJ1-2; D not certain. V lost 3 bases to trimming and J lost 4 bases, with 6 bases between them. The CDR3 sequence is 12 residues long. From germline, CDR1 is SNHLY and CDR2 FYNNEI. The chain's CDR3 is CASSDSGYGYTF. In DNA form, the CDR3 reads TGTGCCAGCAGTGATTCCGGCTATGGCTACACCTTC.

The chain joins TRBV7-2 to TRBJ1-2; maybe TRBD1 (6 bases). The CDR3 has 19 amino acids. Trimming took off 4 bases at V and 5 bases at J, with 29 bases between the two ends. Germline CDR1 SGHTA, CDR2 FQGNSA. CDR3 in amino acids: CASSSLLLVGQGLGYGYTF. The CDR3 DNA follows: TGTGCCAGCAGCTCCCTCCTCCTAGTCGGGCAGGGGTTAGGTTATGGCTACACCTTC.

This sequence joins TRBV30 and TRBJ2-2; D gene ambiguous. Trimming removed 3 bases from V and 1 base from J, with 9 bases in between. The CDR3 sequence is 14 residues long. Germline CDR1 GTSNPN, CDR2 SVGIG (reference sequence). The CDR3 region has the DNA TGTGCCTGGAGCGTCGTCAGGAACACCGGGGAGCTGTTTTTT. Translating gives CAWSVVRNTGELFF.

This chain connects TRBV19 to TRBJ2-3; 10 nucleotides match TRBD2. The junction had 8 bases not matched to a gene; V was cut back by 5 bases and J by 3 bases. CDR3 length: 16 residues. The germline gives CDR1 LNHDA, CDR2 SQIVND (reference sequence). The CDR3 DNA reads TGTGCCAGTAGTCTACTGCCGGGACTAGCGACAGATACGCAGTATTTT. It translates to CASSLLPGLATDTQYF.

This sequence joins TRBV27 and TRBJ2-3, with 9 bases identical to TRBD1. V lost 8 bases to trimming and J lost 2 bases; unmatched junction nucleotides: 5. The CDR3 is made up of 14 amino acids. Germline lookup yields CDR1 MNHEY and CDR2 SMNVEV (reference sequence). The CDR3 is CASSGTGFTDTQYF. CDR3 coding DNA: TGTGCCAGCTCTGGGACAGGGTTCACAGATACGCAGTATTTT.

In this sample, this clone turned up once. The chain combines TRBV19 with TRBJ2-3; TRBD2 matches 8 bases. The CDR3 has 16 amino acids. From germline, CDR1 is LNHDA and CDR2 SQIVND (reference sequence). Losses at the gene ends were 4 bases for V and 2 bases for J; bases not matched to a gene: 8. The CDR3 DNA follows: TGTGCCAGTAGTAGGCTAGCGGGTGTTTACACAGATACGCAGTATTTT. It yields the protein CASSRLAGVYTDTQYF.

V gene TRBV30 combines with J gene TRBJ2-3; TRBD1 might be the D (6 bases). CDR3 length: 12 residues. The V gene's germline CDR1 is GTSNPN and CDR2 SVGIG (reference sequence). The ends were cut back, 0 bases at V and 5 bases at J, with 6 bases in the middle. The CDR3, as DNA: TGTGCCTGGAGTGTACAGGGAGATACGCAGTATTTT. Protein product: CAWSVQGDTQYF.

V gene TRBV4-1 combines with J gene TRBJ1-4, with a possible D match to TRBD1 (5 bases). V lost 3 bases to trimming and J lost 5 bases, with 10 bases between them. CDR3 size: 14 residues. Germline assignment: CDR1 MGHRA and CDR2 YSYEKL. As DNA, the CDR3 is TGCGCCAGCAGCCAGGAGGGACGGAATGAAAAACTGTTTTTT. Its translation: CASSQEGRNEKLFF.

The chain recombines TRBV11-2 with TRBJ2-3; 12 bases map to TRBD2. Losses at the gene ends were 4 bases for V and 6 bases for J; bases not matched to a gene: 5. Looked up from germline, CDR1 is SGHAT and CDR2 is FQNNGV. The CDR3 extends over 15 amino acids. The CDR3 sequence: CASSSLAGGLDTQYF. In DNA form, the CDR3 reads TGTGCCAGCAGCTCCCTAGCGGGGGGGCTCGATACGCAGTATTTT.

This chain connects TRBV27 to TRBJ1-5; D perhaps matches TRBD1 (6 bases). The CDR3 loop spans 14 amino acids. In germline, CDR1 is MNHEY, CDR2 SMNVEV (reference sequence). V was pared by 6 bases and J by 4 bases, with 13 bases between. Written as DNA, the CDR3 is TGTGCCAGCAGCTTACAGGGATTTAATCAGCCCCAGCATTTT. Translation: CASSLQGFNQPQHF.

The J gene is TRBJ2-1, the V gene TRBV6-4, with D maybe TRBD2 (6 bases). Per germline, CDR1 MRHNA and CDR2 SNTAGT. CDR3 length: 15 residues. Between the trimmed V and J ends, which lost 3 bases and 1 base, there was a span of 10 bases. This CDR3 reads CASSEGTGSYNEQFF. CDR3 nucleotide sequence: TGTGCCAGCAGTGAAGGGACTGGTTCCTACAATGAGCAGTTCTTC.